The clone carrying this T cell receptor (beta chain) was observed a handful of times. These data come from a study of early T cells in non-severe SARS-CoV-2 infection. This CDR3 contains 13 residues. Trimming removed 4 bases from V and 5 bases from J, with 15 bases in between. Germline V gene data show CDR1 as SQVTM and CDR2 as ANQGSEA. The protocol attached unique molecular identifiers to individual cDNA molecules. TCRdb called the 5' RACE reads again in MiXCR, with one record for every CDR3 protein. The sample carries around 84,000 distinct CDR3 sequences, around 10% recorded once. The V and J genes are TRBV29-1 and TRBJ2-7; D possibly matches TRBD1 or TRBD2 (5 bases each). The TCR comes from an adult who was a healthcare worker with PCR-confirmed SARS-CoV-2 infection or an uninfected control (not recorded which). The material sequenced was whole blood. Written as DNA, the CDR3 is TGCAGCGTTGCGTGGGGGATCAACAACGAGCAGTACTTC. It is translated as CSVAWGINNEQYF.